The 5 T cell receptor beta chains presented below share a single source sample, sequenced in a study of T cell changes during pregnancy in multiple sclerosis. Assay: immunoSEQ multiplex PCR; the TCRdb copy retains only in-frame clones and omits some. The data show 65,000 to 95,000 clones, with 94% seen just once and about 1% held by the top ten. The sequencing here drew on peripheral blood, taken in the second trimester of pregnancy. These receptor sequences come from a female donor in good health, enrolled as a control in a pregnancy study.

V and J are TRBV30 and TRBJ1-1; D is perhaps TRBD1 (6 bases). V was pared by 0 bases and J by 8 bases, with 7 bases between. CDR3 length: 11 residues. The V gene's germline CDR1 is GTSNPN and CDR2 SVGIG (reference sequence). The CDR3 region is CAWSVRGEAFF. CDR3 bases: TGTGCCTGGAGTGTGAGGGGGGAAGCTTTCTTT.

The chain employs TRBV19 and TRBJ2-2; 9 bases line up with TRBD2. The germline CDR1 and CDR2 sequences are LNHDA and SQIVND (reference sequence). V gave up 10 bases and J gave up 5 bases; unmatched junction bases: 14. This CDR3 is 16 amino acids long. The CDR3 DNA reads TGTGCCACCCAACCTGTGGCGGGAGGGGGAACCGGGGAGCTGTTTTTT. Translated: CATQPVAGGGTGELFF.

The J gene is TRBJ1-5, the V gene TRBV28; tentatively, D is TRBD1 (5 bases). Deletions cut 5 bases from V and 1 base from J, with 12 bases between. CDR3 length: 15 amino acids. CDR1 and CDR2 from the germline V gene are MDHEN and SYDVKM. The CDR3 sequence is CASSRRGKSNQPQHF. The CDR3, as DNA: TGTGCCAGCAGTCGTAGGGGTAAGAGCAATCAGCCCCAGCATTTT.

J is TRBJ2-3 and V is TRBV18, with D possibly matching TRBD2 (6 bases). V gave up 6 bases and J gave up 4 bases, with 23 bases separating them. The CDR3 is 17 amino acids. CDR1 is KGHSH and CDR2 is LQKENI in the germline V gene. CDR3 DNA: TGTGCCAGCTCCCCATTTCGGGTAGGAGGGGCATCAGATACGCAGTATTTT. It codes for CASSPFRVGGASDTQYF.

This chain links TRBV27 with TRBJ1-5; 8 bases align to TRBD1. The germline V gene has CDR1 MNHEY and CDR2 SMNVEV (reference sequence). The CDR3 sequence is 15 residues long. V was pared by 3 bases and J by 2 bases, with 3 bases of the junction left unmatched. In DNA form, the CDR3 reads TGTGCCAGCAGTTTGGACAGGGATCGCAATCAGCCCCAGCATTTT. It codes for CASSLDRDRNQPQHF.